Only a few counts were recorded for the clone carrying this T cell receptor (beta chain). As yet, its antigen is unknown. Profiling relied on immunoSEQ multiplex PCR, and the TCRdb table lists in-frame clones only, not all of them. The sample contains roughly 1 million clones, 60% to 80% of which appear only once. This sample was included in a study of shared clonotypes between healthy human individuals. Study information: With ages of 18 to 49, the donors were a couple of women and a few men. Every donor yielded three CD4 naive, three CD4 memory, two CD8 naive and one CD8 memory plate. General study points: Non-shared clonotypes had lower generation probabilities than those shared by all four donors. Rarefaction showed sorted-subset sequencing was incomplete despite large depth.

V was clipped by 8 bases and J by 0 bases, with 14 bases between them. CDR3 size: 14 residues. CDR1 and CDR2 from the germline V gene are MNHNS and SASEGT. The sequenced material came from memory CD4+ T cells sorted from blood. Subset reported: CD45RA-negative fraction. The receptor was derived from a man younger than 35 in good health. V and J are TRBV6-1 and TRBJ2-7; D is perhaps TRBD1 (6 bases). CDR3 in amino acids: CASRIGQSSYEQYF. The CDR3 DNA is TGTGCCAGCCGGATTGGACAGAGCTCCTACGAGCAGTACTTC.